This T cell receptor beta chain is from a study of blood T cell repertoires in COVID-19. Study overall: T cells, B-cell-depleted T cells, or PBMCs supplied cDNA or gDNA.

Clones were sequenced by immunoSEQ multiplex PCR, and TCRdb holds only the in-frame ones, with some missing. The sample has about 170,000 clones, roughly 90% seen once. With 7 bases removed from V and 5 bases from J, the gap between germline ends came to 15 bases. The CDR3 contains 13 residues. From germline, CDR1 is SGHRS and CDR2 YFSETQ. Researchers sorted participants into cohorts using their self-reported clinical history. The chain recombines TRBV5-1 with TRBJ2-5; D is possibly TRBD1 (5 bases). The TCR was taken from a woman under 30 who had recovered from COVID-19. What was sequenced was PBMCs or T cells enriched from blood (not recorded which). This CDR3 is CASARGMAETQYF. The CDR3 DNA sequence: TGCGCCAGCGCAAGGGGTATGGCGGAGACCCAGTACTTC.